This is a list of T cell receptor beta chains from one sample in a study of CD8 T cells in Susac syndrome. TCRdb fed the immunoSEQ multiplex PCR reads into MiXCR, producing one record per CDR3 protein. In the table there are under 200,000 distinct CDR3 sequences, around 94% of which are singletons. The sample taken for sequencing was CD4+ T cells from PBMCs. Receptor source: a human donor in good health. The CDR3 runs from the conserved cysteine through the conserved F or W. The D gene is left open where the match is weak. Clone size appears in some rows only: once, few, many, or a class for an expanded clone.

abundance: -
d_gene: TRBD1
v_gene: TRBV3-1
j_gene: TRBJ1-6
CDR3nt: TGTGCCAGCAGCCAGGTGGACAGGTCACCCCTCCACTTT
CDR3aa: CASSQVDRSPLHF

abundance: -
d_gene: TRBD2
v_gene: TRBV7-2
j_gene: TRBJ2-3
CDR3nt: TGTGCCAGCAGCGACCGACTAGCGGGGAGTTCTGATACGCAGTATTTT
CDR3aa: CASSDRLAGSSDTQYF

abundance: -
d_gene: -
v_gene: TRBV12-3/TRBV12-4
j_gene: TRBJ2-6
CDR3nt: TGTGCCAGCAGCCCCCCAAGGGCTGGGGCCAACGTCCTGACTTTC
CDR3aa: CASSPPRAGANVLTF

abundance: once
d_gene: -
v_gene: TRBV7-9
j_gene: TRBJ1-2
CDR3nt: TGTGCCAGCAGCTCTCACGACAGTGGCTACACCTTC
CDR3aa: CASSSHDSGYTF

abundance: -
d_gene: -
v_gene: TRBV4-3
j_gene: TRBJ2-5
CDR3nt: TGCGCCAGCAGCCAAGAGTCGGGCGAGACCCAGTACTTC
CDR3aa: CASSQESGETQYF

abundance: once
d_gene: -
v_gene: TRBV27
j_gene: TRBJ2-7
CDR3nt: TGTGCCAGCAGTCGCACCGGGACTTCTCCCTACGAGCAGTACTTC
CDR3aa: CASSRTGTSPYEQYF

abundance: -
d_gene: TRBD1
v_gene: TRBV24-1
j_gene: TRBJ2-7
CDR3nt: TGTGCCACCAGTGGGGGACAGGGGGCGTCGTACGAGCAGTACTTC
CDR3aa: CATSGGQGASYEQYF

abundance: -
d_gene: -
v_gene: TRBV15
j_gene: TRBJ1-3
CDR3nt: TGTGCCACCAGCAGACCGGACGCTGGAAACACCATATATTTT
CDR3aa: CATSRPDAGNTIYF

abundance: -
d_gene: -
v_gene: TRBV29-1
j_gene: TRBJ2-5
CDR3nt: TGCAGCGCCCGGGCCGAGATGCAAGAGACCCAGTACTTC
CDR3aa: CSARAEMQETQYF

abundance: -
d_gene: -
v_gene: TRBV7-2
j_gene: TRBJ2-6
CDR3nt: TGTGCCACGCCCCCGGAGGGTGGGGCCAACGTCCTGACTTTC
CDR3aa: CATPPEGGANVLTF

abundance: -
d_gene: TRBD2
v_gene: TRBV10-3
j_gene: TRBJ2-5
CDR3nt: TGTGCCATCAAGGAAGGACTAGCGGGGGGACAAGAGACCCAGTACTTC
CDR3aa: CAIKEGLAGGQETQYF

abundance: -
d_gene: -
v_gene: TRBV12-3/TRBV12-4
j_gene: TRBJ2-3
CDR3nt: TGTGCCAGCAGTTTCCAGTCTAGCGGCACAGATACGCAGTATTTT
CDR3aa: CASSFQSSGTDTQYF

abundance: -
d_gene: TRBD2
v_gene: TRBV7-2
j_gene: TRBJ2-7
CDR3nt: TGTGCCAGCAGCCTCGGGGGGTCTTTCTCCTACGAGCAGTACTTC
CDR3aa: CASSLGGSFSYEQYF

abundance: -
d_gene: -
v_gene: TRBV29-1
j_gene: TRBJ1-1
CDR3nt: TGCAGCGTTGGTTTGGGAATTGGGACTGAAGCTTTCTTT
CDR3aa: CSVGLGIGTEAFF

abundance: few
d_gene: -
v_gene: TRBV29-1
j_gene: TRBJ2-7
CDR3nt: TGCAGCGTTTGGGACGGCCAGCAGTACTTC
CDR3aa: CSVWDGQQYF

abundance: once
d_gene: -
v_gene: TRBV30
j_gene: TRBJ1-2
CDR3nt: TGTGCCTGGAGTGGGATGACAGCTAACTATGGCTACACCTTC
CDR3aa: CAWSGMTANYGYTF

abundance: -
d_gene: -
v_gene: TRBV3-1
j_gene: TRBJ1-1
CDR3nt: TGTGCCAGCAGGGGCGCGAACACTGAAGCTTTCTTT
CDR3aa: CASRGANTEAFF

abundance: -
d_gene: -
v_gene: TRBV12-3/TRBV12-4
j_gene: TRBJ2-7
CDR3nt: TGTGCCAGCAGCCGAACTAGCCAAACCCTAACCTACGAGCAGTACTTC
CDR3aa: CASSRTSQTLTYEQYF

abundance: -
d_gene: -
v_gene: TRBV5-1
j_gene: TRBJ1-1
CDR3nt: TGCGCCAGCAGCTCCGGGACACAAGACACTGAAGCTTTCTTT
CDR3aa: CASSSGTQDTEAFF

abundance: -
d_gene: TRBD1
v_gene: TRBV25-1
j_gene: TRBJ2-5
CDR3nt: TGTGCCAGCAGTGTCCTAGGGGACAGGTTCCGAGGGGAGACCCAGTACTTC
CDR3aa: CASSVLGDRFRGETQYF

abundance: -
d_gene: -
v_gene: TRBV15
j_gene: TRBJ2-1
CDR3nt: TGTGCCACCAGCAGAGATAAGGGGGGGTCTTACAATGAGCAGTTCTTC
CDR3aa: CATSRDKGGSYNEQFF

abundance: once
d_gene: -
v_gene: TRBV20-1
j_gene: TRBJ2-6
CDR3nt: TGCAGTGCTAGACCCCCATCTGGGGCCAACGTCCTGACTTTC
CDR3aa: CSARPPSGANVLTF

abundance: -
d_gene: -
v_gene: TRBV3-1
j_gene: TRBJ2-1
CDR3nt: TGTGCCAGCAGCTCGACTGTACAGCAGTTCTTC
CDR3aa: CASSSTVQQFF

abundance: once
d_gene: TRBD1
v_gene: TRBV29-1
j_gene: TRBJ2-7
CDR3nt: TGCAGCGTAAGAATTGGACAGGCTGCACACGAGCAGTACTTC
CDR3aa: CSVRIGQAAHEQYF

abundance: -
d_gene: TRBD1
v_gene: TRBV20-1
j_gene: TRBJ1-2
CDR3nt: TGCAGTGCTAGAGAAGACAGGGGGGCGGATGGCTACACCTTC
CDR3aa: CSAREDRGADGYTF

abundance: -
d_gene: TRBD1
v_gene: TRBV30
j_gene: TRBJ1-2
CDR3nt: TGTGCCTGGACCATCGACAGGGGATACGGCTACACCTTC
CDR3aa: CAWTIDRGYGYTF

abundance: once
d_gene: -
v_gene: TRBV29-1
j_gene: TRBJ2-5
CDR3nt: TGCAGCGTTTACCCCCTCGGGGAGCAAGAGACCCAGTACTTC
CDR3aa: CSVYPLGEQETQYF

abundance: -
d_gene: -
v_gene: TRBV15
j_gene: TRBJ1-1
CDR3nt: TGTGCCACCAGCAGAGATCCCCCCCGCGACAGACTGAACACTGAAGCTTTCTTT
CDR3aa: CATSRDPPRDRLNTEAFF

abundance: -
d_gene: -
v_gene: TRBV6-1
j_gene: TRBJ2-1
CDR3nt: TGTGCCACTACTTCTACCCCAGGGGCCTACAATGAGCAGTTCTTC
CDR3aa: CATTSTPGAYNEQFF

abundance: few
d_gene: TRBD2
v_gene: TRBV9
j_gene: TRBJ2-3
CDR3nt: TGTGCCAGCAGCGCTAGCGGGGTTAGCACAGATACGCAGTATTTT
CDR3aa: CASSASGVSTDTQYF

abundance: -
d_gene: -
v_gene: TRBV23-1
j_gene: TRBJ2-5
CDR3nt: TGCGCCAGCCCCAAGCACAGCCCGGAGACCCAGTACTTC
CDR3aa: CASPKHSPETQYF

abundance: -
d_gene: -
v_gene: TRBV20-1
j_gene: TRBJ1-2
CDR3nt: TGCAGTGCCCGGCGGCCACAGCCTTATGGCTACACCTTC
CDR3aa: CSARRPQPYGYTF

abundance: -
d_gene: TRBD1
v_gene: TRBV19
j_gene: TRBJ1-1
CDR3nt: TGTGCCAGTAGAACTACCTGGGACAGCAACACTGAAGCTTTCTTT
CDR3aa: CASRTTWDSNTEAFF

abundance: -
d_gene: -
v_gene: TRBV9
j_gene: TRBJ2-3
CDR3nt: TGTGCCAGCAGCGTCGTCGGGTCCACAGATACGCAGTATTTT
CDR3aa: CASSVVGSTDTQYF

abundance: -
d_gene: -
v_gene: TRBV12-3/TRBV12-4
j_gene: TRBJ2-5
CDR3nt: TGTGCCAGCAGTCCCGGACGGCTCCAAGAGACCCAGTACTTC
CDR3aa: CASSPGRLQETQYF

abundance: -
d_gene: -
v_gene: TRBV6-6
j_gene: TRBJ2-3
CDR3nt: TGTGCCAGCAGTTACTCTGGGGATACGCAGTATTTT
CDR3aa: CASSYSGDTQYF

abundance: once
d_gene: TRBD2
v_gene: TRBV20-1
j_gene: TRBJ2-7
CDR3nt: TGCAGTGCTAGTAGCGGGGGACCCTACGAGCAGTACTTC
CDR3aa: CSASSGGPYEQYF

abundance: -
d_gene: -
v_gene: TRBV5-1
j_gene: TRBJ1-6
CDR3nt: TGCGCCAGCAGCTTGGAACGTCAGGGGCGTTCACCCCTCCACTTT
CDR3aa: CASSLERQGRSPLHF

abundance: -
d_gene: -
v_gene: TRBV15
j_gene: TRBJ2-5
CDR3nt: TGTGCCACCAGCAGAGAGCGAGGGCGGGCCGAGGAGACCCAGTACTTC
CDR3aa: CATSRERGRAEETQYF

abundance: -
d_gene: TRBD1
v_gene: TRBV10-3
j_gene: TRBJ1-5
CDR3nt: TGTGCCATCAGTCCCGGACAGGTTAATCAGCCCCAGCATTTT
CDR3aa: CAISPGQVNQPQHF

abundance: -
d_gene: -
v_gene: TRBV10-3
j_gene: TRBJ2-2
CDR3nt: TGTGCCATCAGTGGCGCGGAGGACAGCTCGATCCACACCGGGGAGCTGTTTTTT
CDR3aa: CAISGAEDSSIHTGELFF

abundance: -
d_gene: -
v_gene: TRBV6-6
j_gene: TRBJ1-2
CDR3nt: TGTGCCAGCAGTTACTCGAAGGGTGGCCTGGCCTATGGCTACACCTTC
CDR3aa: CASSYSKGGLAYGYTF

abundance: -
d_gene: TRBD1
v_gene: TRBV28
j_gene: TRBJ2-7
CDR3nt: TGTGCCAGCAGACCGGGGGACAGGGACTCCTACGAGCAGTACTTC
CDR3aa: CASRPGDRDSYEQYF

abundance: -
d_gene: TRBD2
v_gene: TRBV7-2
j_gene: TRBJ2-7
CDR3nt: TGTGCCACTACCCAAAGCGGGGGAACCACCTACGAGCAGTACTTC
CDR3aa: CATTQSGGTTYEQYF

abundance: -
d_gene: TRBD2
v_gene: TRBV20-1
j_gene: TRBJ2-7
CDR3nt: TGCAGTGCTAGACCTTCCGGGACTAGCGGATCTGAGCAGTACTTC
CDR3aa: CSARPSGTSGSEQYF

abundance: -
d_gene: TRBD1
v_gene: TRBV29-1
j_gene: TRBJ1-2
CDR3nt: TGCAGCGTTACTGACAGGGGGAACTATGGCTACACCTTC
CDR3aa: CSVTDRGNYGYTF

abundance: -
d_gene: TRBD1
v_gene: TRBV5-1
j_gene: TRBJ2-7
CDR3nt: TGCGCCAGCAGCTTGGACAGGGGGTGCTACGAGCAGTACTTC
CDR3aa: CASSLDRGCYEQYF

abundance: -
d_gene: -
v_gene: TRBV7-3
j_gene: TRBJ2-3
CDR3nt: TGTGCCAGCAGCCCCAGGACCCTTCCGGATACGCAGTATTTT
CDR3aa: CASSPRTLPDTQYF

abundance: -
d_gene: -
v_gene: TRBV3-1
j_gene: TRBJ2-1
CDR3nt: TGTGCCGCCTCAACGACATACAATGAGCAGTTCTTC
CDR3aa: CAASTTYNEQFF

abundance: -
d_gene: -
v_gene: TRBV19
j_gene: TRBJ2-1
CDR3nt: TGTGCCAGTAGTCACACTTCCAAGGAGCAGTTCTTC
CDR3aa: CASSHTSKEQFF

abundance: -
d_gene: -
v_gene: TRBV29-1
j_gene: TRBJ2-3
CDR3nt: TGCAGCGTTGAAGGCGGGAAGGCAGATACGCAGTATTTT
CDR3aa: CSVEGGKADTQYF

abundance: -
d_gene: -
v_gene: TRBV9
j_gene: TRBJ2-7
CDR3nt: TGTGCCAGCAGCGTAGATGGGACACGGCGGGGCGAGCAGTACTTC
CDR3aa: CASSVDGTRRGEQYF

abundance: -
d_gene: -
v_gene: TRBV20-1
j_gene: TRBJ1-5
CDR3nt: TGCAGTGGACAGCAGGGCGGTATCAATCAGCCCCAGCATTTT
CDR3aa: CSGQQGGINQPQHF

abundance: -
d_gene: TRBD2
v_gene: TRBV29-1
j_gene: TRBJ2-3
CDR3nt: TGCAGCGTTGATCAAGGGCCCAGCGGGGGGACCACAGATACGCAGTATTTT
CDR3aa: CSVDQGPSGGTTDTQYF

abundance: -
d_gene: -
v_gene: TRBV10-3
j_gene: TRBJ1-5
CDR3nt: TGTGCCATCAGTGTCGAGAGCAATCAGCCCCAGCATTTT
CDR3aa: CAISVESNQPQHF

abundance: -
d_gene: -
v_gene: TRBV5-1
j_gene: TRBJ1-2
CDR3nt: TGCGCCAGCAGCAAACCCGGGACGGCAACTCCAAACTATGGCTACACCTTC
CDR3aa: CASSKPGTATPNYGYTF

abundance: -
d_gene: -
v_gene: TRBV6-2/TRBV6-3
j_gene: TRBJ2-5
CDR3nt: TGTGCCAGCAGTTTGAACGTAGGGACCCAGTACTTC
CDR3aa: CASSLNVGTQYF